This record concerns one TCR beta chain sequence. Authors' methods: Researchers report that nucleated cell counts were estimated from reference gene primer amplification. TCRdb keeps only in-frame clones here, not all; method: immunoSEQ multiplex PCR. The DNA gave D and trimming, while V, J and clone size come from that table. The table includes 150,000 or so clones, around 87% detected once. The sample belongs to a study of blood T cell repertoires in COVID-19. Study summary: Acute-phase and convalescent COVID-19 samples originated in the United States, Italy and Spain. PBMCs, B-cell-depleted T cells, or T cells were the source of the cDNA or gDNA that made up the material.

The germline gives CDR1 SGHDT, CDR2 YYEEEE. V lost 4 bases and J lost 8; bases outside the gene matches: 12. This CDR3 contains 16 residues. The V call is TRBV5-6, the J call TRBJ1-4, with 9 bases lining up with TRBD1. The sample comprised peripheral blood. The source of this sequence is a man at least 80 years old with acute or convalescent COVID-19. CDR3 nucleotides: TGTGCCAGCAGCGACCGGGACAGGGAGTTCAGGGAAAAACTGTTTTTT. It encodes CASSDRDREFREKLFF.